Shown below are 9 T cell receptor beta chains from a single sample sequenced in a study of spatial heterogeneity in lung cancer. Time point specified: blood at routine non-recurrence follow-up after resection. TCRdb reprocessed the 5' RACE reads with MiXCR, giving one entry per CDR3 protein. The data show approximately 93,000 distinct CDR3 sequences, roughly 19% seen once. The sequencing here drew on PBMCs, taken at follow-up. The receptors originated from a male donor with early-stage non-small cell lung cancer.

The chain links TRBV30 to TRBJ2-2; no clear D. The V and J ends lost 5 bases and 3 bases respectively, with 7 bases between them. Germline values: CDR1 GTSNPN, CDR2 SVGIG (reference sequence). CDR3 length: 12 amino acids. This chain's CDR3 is CAWSTYTGELFF. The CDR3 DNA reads TGTGCCTGGTCCACATACACCGGGGAGCTGTTTTTT.

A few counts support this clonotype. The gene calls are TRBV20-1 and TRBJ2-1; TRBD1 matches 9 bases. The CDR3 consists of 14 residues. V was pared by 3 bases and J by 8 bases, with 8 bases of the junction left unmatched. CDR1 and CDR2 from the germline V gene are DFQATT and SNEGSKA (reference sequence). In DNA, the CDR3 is TGCAGTGCTAGCATACCGGGACAGGGCGATGAGCAGTTCTTC. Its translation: CSASIPGQGDEQFF.

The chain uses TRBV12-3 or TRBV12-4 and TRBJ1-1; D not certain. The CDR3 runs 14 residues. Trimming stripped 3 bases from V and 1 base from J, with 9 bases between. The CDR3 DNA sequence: TGTGCCAGCAGTTTCGGCGGGAGGAACACTGAAGCTTTCTTT. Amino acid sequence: CASSFGGRNTEAFF.

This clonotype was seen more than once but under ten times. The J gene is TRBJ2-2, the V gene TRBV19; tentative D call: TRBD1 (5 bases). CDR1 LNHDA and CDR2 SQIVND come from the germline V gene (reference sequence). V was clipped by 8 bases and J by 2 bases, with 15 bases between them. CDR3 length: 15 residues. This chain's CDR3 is CASRTDSLNTGELFF. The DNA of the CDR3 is TGTGCCAGTCGCACCGACAGTCTTAACACCGGGGAGCTGTTTTTT.

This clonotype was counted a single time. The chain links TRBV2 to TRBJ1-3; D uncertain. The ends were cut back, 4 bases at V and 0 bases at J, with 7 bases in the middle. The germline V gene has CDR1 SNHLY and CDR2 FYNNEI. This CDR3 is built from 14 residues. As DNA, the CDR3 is TGTGCCAGCAGTGTCGCCGTCTCTGGAAACACCATATATTTT. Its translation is CASSVAVSGNTIYF. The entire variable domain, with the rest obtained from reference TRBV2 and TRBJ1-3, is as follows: EPEVTQTPSHQVTQMGQEVILRCVPISNHLYFYWYRQILGQKVEFLVSFYNNEISEKSEIFDDQFSVERPDGSNFTLKIRSTKLEDSAMYFCASSVAVSGNTIYFGEGSWLTVV.

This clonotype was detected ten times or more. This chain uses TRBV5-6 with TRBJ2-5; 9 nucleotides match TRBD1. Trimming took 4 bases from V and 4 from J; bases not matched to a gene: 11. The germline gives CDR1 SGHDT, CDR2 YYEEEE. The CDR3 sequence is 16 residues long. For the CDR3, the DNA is TGTGCCAGCAGCCGAGACAGGGGGAGGACACTAGAGACCCAGTACTTC. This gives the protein CASSRDRGRTLETQYF.

CDR3 nucleotide sequence: TGTGCCAGCAGCTTGCGGGGGGGCGTAGATGGCTACACCTTC. Its protein is CASSLRGGVDGYTF. The rearrangement joins TRBV7-2 to TRBJ1-2, with D perhaps TRBD1 (6 bases). The CDR3 loop spans 14 amino acids. Germline V gene sequence: CDR1 SGHTA, CDR2 FQGNSA. V was clipped by 3 bases and J by 6 bases, with 14 bases between them.

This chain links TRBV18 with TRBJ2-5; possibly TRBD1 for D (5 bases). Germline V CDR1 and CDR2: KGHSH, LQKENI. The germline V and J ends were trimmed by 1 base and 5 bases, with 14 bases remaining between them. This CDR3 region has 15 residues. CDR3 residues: CASSPRTSRQETQYF. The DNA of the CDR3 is TGTGCCAGCTCACCACGGACATCCCGGCAGGAGACCCAGTACTTC. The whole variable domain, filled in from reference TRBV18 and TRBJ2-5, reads NAGVMQNPRHLVRRRGQEARLRCSPMKGHSHVYWYRQLPEEGLKFMVYLQKENIIDESGMPKERFSAEFPKEGPSILRIQQVVRGDSAAYFCASSPRTSRQETQYFGPGTRLLVL.

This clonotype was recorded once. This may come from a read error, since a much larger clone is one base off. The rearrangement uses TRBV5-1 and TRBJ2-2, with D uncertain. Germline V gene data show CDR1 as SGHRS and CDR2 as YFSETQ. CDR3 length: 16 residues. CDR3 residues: CVSSSQQRSNTGELFF. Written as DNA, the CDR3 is TGCGTCAGCAGCAGCCAACAGCGTTCGAACACCGGGGAGCTGTTTTTT.